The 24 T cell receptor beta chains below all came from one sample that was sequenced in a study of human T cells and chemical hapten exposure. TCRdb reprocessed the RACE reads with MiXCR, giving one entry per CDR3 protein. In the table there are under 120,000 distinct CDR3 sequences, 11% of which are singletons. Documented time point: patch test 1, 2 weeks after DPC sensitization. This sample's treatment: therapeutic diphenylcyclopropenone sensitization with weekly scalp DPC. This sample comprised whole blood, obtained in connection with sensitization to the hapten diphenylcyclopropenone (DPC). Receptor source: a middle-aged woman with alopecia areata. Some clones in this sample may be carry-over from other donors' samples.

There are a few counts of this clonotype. DNA for the CDR3: TGTGCCACCAGCGGAGGACAGTCCTATGGCTACACCTTC. Protein product: CATSGGQSYGYTF. This chain uses TRBV24-1 with TRBJ1-2; maybe TRBD1 (6 bases). This CDR3 comprises 13 residues. Germline values: CDR1 KGHDR, CDR2 SFDVKD. V dropped 7 bases and J dropped 4 bases, with 12 bases sitting between them.

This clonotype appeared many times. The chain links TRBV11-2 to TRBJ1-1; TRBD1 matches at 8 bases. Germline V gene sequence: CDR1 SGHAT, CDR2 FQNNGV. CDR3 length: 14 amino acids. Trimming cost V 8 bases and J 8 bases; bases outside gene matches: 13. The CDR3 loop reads CASQQGTGSREAFF. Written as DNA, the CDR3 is TGTGCCAGCCAGCAGGGGACAGGCTCCCGGGAAGCTTTCTTT. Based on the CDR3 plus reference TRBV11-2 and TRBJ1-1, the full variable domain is EAGVAQSPRYKIIEKRQSVAFWCNPISGHATLYWYQQILGQGPKLLIQFQNNGVVDDSQLPKDRFSAERLKGVDSTLKIQPAKLEDSAVYLCASQQGTGSREAFFGQGTRLTVV.

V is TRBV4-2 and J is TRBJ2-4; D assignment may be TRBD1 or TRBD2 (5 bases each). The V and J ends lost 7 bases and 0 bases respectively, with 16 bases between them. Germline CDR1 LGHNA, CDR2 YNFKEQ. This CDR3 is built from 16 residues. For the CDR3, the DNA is TGTGCCAGCATGCGGCGAGGGGCCCTAGCCAAAAACATTCAGTACTTC. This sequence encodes CASMRRGALAKNIQYF.

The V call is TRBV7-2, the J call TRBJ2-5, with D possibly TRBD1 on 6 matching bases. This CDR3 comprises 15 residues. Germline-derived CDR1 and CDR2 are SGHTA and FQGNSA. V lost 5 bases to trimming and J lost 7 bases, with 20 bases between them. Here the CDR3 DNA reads TGTGCCAGCAGCCGTACCTCGACAGGCCCCGGGACCCAGTACTTC. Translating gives CASSRTSTGPGTQYF.

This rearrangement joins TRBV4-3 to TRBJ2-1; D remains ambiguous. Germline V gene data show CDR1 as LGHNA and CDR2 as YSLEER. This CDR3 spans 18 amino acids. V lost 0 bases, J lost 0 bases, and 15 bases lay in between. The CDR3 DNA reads TGCGCCAGCAGCCAAGATGGAGAGGTCGGAAGCTCCTACAATGAGCAGTTCTTC. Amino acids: CASSQDGEVGSSYNEQFF.

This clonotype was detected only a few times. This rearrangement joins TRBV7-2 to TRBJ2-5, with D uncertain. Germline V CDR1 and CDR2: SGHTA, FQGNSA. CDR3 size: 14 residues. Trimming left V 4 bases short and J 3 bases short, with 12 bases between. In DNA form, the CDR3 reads TGTGCCAGCAGCTACCCGTCTCCTAAAGAGACCCAGTACTTC. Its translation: CASSYPSPKETQYF.

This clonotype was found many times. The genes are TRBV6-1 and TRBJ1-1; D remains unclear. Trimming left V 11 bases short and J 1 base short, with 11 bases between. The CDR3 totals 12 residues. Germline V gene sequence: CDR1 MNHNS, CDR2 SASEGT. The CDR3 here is CAGRRENTEAFF. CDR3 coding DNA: TGTGCCGGACGACGAGAGAACACTGAAGCTTTCTTT.

CDR3 in DNA: TGTGCCAGCAGCTTACGGGCAGGGAGGGTGAGCACTGAAGCTTTCTTT. Translation: CASSLRAGRVSTEAFF. This chain links TRBV11-2 with TRBJ1-1, with D possibly being TRBD1 (5 bases). The CDR3 spans 16 residues. Trimming took 2 bases from V and 4 from J, leaving 17 bases between them. CDR1 and CDR2 (germline): SGHAT, FQNNGV.

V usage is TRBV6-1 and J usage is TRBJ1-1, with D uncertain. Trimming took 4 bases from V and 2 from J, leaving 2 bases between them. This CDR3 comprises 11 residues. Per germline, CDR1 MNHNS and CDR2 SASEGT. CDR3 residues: CASSVNTEAFF. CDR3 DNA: TGTGCCAGCAGTGTTAACACTGAAGCTTTCTTT.

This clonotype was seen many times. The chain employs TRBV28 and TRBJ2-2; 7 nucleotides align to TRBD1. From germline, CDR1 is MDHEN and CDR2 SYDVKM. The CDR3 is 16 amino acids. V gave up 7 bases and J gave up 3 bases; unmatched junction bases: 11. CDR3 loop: CASTTQTGTDTGELFF. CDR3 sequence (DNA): TGTGCCAGCACCACCCAGACCGGGACAGACACCGGGGAGCTGTTTTTT.

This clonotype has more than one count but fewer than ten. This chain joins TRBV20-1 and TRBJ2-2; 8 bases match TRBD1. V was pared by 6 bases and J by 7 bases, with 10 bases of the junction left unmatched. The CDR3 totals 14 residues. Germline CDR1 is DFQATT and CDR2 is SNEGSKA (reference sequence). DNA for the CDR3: TGCAGTGCGCCCTACCAGGGGGCGGTCGGGGAGCTGTTTTTT. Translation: CSAPYQGAVGELFF.

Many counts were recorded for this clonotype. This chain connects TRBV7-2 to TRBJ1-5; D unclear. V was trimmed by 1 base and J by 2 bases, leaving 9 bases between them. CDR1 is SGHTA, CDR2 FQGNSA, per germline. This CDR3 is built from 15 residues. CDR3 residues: CASSLDVRGNQPQHF. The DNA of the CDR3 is TGTGCCAGCAGCTTAGATGTAAGGGGCAATCAGCCCCAGCATTTT.

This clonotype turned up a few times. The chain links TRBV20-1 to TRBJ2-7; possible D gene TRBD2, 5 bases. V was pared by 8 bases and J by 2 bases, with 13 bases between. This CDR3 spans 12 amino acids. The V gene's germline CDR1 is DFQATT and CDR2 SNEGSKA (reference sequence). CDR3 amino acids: CSLIRGPYEQYF. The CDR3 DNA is TGCAGTTTAATTAGAGGGCCCTACGAGCAGTACTTC.

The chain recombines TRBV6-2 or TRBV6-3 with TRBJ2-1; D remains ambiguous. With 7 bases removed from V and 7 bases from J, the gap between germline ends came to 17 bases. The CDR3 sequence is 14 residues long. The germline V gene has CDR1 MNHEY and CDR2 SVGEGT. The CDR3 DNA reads TGTGCCAGCACCCGCTCCGGGCCAGCGAATGAGCAGTTCTTC. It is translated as CASTRSGPANEQFF.

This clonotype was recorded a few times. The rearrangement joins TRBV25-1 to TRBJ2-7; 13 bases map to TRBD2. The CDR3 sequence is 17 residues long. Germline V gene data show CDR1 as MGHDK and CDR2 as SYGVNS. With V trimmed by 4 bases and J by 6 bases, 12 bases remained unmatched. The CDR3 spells CASSATRGLAGVVEQYF. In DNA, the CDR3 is TGTGCCAGCAGTGCCACCCGCGGACTAGCGGGAGTGGTCGAGCAGTACTTC.

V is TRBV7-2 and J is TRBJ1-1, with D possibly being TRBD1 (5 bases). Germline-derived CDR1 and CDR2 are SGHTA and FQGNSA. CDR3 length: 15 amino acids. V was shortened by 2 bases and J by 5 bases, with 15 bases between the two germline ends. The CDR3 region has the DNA TGTGCCAGCAGCTTACAGGGAGGTCTACGGACTGAAGCTTTCTTT. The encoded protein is CASSLQGGLRTEAFF.

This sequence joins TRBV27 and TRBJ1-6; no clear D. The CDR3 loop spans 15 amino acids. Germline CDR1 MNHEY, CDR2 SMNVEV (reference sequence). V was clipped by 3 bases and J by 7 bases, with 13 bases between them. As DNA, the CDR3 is TGTGCCAGCAGTTTCGCGAGAACGGGGAATTCACCCCTCCACTTT. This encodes CASSFARTGNSPLHF.

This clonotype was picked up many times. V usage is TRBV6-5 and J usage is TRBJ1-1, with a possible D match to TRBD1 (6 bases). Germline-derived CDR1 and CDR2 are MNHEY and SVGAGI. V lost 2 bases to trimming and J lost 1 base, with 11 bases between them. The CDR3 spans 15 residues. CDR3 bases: TGTGCCAGCAGTTACGGGGGGGCGCAGAACACTGAAGCTTTCTTT. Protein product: CASSYGGAQNTEAFF.

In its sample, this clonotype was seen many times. In nucleotides, the CDR3 is TGTGCCAGCAGTGGGGGGACAGGGGTCTTTGGCTACACCTTC. Its protein is CASSGGTGVFGYTF. This sequence joins TRBV25-1 and TRBJ1-2; 10 nucleotides agree with TRBD1. The CDR3 sequence is 14 residues long. Losses at the gene ends were 4 bases for V and 7 bases for J; bases not matched to a gene: 6. Per the germline V gene, CDR1 is MGHDK and CDR2 is SYGVNS.

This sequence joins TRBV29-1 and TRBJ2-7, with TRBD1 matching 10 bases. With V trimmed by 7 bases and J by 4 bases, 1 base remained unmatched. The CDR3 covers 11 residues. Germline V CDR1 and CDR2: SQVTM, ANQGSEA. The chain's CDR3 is CSAGQGYEQYF. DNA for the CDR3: TGCAGCGCGGGACAGGGGTACGAGCAGTACTTC.

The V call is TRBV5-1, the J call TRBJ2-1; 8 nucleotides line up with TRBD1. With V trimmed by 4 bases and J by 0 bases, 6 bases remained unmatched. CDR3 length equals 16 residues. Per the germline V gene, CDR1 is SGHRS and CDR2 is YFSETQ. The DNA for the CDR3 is TGCGCCAGCAGCCCGGGACAGGTCAGCTCCTACAATGAGCAGTTCTTC. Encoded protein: CASSPGQVSSYNEQFF.

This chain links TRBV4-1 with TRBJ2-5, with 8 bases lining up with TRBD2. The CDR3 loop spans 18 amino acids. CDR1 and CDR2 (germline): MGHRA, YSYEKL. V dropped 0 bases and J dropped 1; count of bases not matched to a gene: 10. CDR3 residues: CASSQDRWGAGAQETQYF. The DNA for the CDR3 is TGCGCCAGCAGCCAAGATCGCTGGGGAGCGGGAGCCCAAGAGACCCAGTACTTC.

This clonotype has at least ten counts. CDR3 sequence: CASSLVSGPDTQYF. The CDR3 bases are TGTGCCAGCAGCTTAGTATCCGGTCCAGATACGCAGTATTTT. J is TRBJ2-3 and V is TRBV7-2, with D unclear. The CDR3 spans 14 residues. Germline V gives CDR1 SGHTA, CDR2 FQGNSA. Trimming removed 1 base at V and 4 bases at J, with 9 bases between. Together with reference TRBV7-2 and TRBJ2-3, the CDR3 gives the full variable domain: GAGVSQSPSNKVTEKGKDVELRCDPISGHTALYWYRQSLGQGLEFLIYFQGNSAPDKSGLPSDRFSAERTGGSVSTLTIQRTQQEDSAVYLCASSLVSGPDTQYFGPGTRLTVL.

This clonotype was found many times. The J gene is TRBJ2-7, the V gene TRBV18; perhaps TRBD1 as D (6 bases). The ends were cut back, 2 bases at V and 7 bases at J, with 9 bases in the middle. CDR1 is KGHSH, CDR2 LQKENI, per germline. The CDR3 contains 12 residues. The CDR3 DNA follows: TGTGCCAGCTCACCAGGGGGCAAAGAGCAGTACTTC. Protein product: CASSPGGKEQYF.